This TCR beta chain was captured in a study of shared clonotypes between healthy human individuals. Overall study context: Researchers drew samples from a couple of women and a few men aged 18 to 49. Per donor, CD8 memory used one plate, CD8 naive used two, CD4 memory used three and CD4 naive used three. Whole-study findings and limits: The study found lower generation probabilities in non-shared clonotypes than in those shared by all four donors.

Method: immunoSEQ multiplex PCR; TCRdb's copy keeps in-frame clones and lacks some. The sample contains a few million clones, about 94% of which appear only once. Per germline, CDR1 SGHRS and CDR2 YFSETQ. The CDR3 totals 17 residues. The V gene end was trimmed by 4 bases and the J gene end by 1 base; junction bases not matched to a gene: 9. Naive CD8 cells, CD45RO-negative and positively selected for CCR7, excluded terminally differentiated effector memory CD45RA+ cells. Recent acute infections and vaccinations were absent in the healthy HIV-negative adult donors. This clone has just one count. Antigen: not known.

Input material: naive CD8+ T cells from PBMCs. The sequence was obtained from a man aged 18 to 29 in good health. Some clones in this sample may be carry-over from other donors' samples. This chain connects TRBV5-1 to TRBJ2-1; TRBD2 matches at 9 bases. CDR3 protein: CASSTTLSGSSYNEQFF. The CDR3 nucleotides read TGCGCCAGCAGCACCACCCTTAGCGGGAGTTCCTACAATGAGCAGTTCTTC.